This TCR beta chain emerged from a study of cytomegalovirus exposure and HLA in healthy donors. Overall study context: Of all 400 or so donors who were genotyped, around 82% belonged to the Caucasian-associated ancestry cluster. The study, taken as a whole, reports: The records held CMV serostatus as the only immune exposure information.

A remark on this clone: Its antigen is unknown.

PCR involved 60 Vbeta and 13 Jbeta primers. This table comes from immunoSEQ multiplex PCR, and its TCRdb copy is limited to in-frame clones, with some not included. Counted here are more than 70,000 clones, around 80% occurring once; the ten biggest clones make up roughly 3%. Sequenced material: PBMCs. The sequence came from a man aged 45 to 65 in good health and CMV-seropositive.

The CDR3: CASSLASPVEQYF. CDR3 nucleotide sequence: TGTGCCAGCAGCTTAGCGAGTCCGGTGGAGCAGTACTTC. The gene calls are TRBV11-1 and TRBJ2-7; D gene unclear. V was cut by 0 bases and J by 7 bases, with 10 bases left in between. This CDR3 region has 13 residues. Germline-derived CDR1 and CDR2 are SGHAT and FQDESV (reference sequence).